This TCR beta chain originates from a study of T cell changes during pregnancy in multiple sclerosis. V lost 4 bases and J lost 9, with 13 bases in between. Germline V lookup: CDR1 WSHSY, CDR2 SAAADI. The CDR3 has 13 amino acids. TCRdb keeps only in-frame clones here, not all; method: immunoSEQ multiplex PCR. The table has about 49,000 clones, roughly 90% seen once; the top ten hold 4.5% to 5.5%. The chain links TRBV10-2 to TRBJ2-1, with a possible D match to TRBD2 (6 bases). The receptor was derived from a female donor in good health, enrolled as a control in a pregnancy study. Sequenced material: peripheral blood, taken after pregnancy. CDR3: CASSVAGKPEQFF. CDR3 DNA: TGCGCCAGCAGTGTCGCGGGGAAGCCTGAGCAGTTCTTC.